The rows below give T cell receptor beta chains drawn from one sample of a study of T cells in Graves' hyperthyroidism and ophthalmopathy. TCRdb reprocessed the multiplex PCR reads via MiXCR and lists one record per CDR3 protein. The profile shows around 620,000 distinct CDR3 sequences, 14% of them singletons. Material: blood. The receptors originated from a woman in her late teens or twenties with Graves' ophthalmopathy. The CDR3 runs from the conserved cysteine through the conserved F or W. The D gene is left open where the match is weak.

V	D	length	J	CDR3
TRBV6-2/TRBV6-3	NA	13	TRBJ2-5	CASSYLQREAQYF
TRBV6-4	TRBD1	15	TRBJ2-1	CASSDSGQGANEQFF
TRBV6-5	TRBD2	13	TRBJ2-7	CASSYSGEGEQYF
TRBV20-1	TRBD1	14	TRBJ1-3	CSARAGTVGDTIYF
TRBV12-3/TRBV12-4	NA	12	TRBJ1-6	CASSLEEGSLHF
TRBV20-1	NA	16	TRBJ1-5	CSANRRERYSNQPQHF
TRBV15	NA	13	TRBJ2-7	CATSRADIYEQYF
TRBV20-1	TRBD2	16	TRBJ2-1	CSARAPAGGIYNEQFF
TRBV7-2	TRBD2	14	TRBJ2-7	CASSLTSGAYEQYF
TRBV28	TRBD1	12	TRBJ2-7	CASSGQGVEQYF
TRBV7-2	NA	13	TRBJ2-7	CASSLANYAEQYF
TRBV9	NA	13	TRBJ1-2	CASSEDGGRGYTF
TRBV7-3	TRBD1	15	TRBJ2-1	CASSLTGGGRGEQFF
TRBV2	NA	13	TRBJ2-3	CASSGPQGGTQYF
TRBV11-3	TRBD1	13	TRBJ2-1	CATTDRGRGEQFF
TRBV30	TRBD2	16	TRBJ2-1	CAWSREREAPYNEQFF
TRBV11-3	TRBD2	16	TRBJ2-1	CASSRPLAGAGNEQFF
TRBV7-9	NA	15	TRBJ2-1	CASGRWETSYNEQFF
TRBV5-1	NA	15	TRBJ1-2	CASSLEGEPNYGYTF
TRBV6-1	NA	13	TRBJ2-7	CASSFPDNYEQYF
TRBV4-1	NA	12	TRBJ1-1	CASSLPGGKAFF
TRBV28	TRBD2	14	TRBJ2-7	CAIGTSGGSYEQYF
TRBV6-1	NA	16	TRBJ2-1	CASSATPIDSYNEQFF
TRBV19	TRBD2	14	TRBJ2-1	CASSNSGGYNEQFF
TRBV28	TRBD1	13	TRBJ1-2	CASSSHRGNGYTF
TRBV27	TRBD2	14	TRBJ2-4	CATANSGGKNIQYF
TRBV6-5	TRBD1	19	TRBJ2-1	CASSLLGDREGSGYNEQFF
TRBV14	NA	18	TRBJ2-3	CASSQDLRGWGNTDTQYF
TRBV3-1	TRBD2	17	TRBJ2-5	CASSQDTASGGGETQYF
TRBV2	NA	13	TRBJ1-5	CASSLHSNQPQHF
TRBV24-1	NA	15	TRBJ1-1	CATSDGTDEGTEAFF
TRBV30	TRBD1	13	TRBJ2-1	CAWSAGGINEQFF
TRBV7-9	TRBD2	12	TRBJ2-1	CASSRGVVEQFF
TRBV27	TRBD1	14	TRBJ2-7	CASSIGTGGFEQYF
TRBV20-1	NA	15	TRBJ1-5	CSARVGSRSNQPQHF
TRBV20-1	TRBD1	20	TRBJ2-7	CSALDPTGHEWEPANYEQYF
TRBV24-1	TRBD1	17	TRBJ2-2	CATSDRGTARGTGELFF
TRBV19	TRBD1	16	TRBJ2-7	CASRPPTGTGDHEQYF
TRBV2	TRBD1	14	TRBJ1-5	CASSSTGGDQPQHF
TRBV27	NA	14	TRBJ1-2	CAIKEAGLSNGYTF
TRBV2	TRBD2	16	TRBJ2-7	CASSSGRLSSSYEQYF
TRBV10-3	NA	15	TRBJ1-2	CAVSEFAGSNYGYTF
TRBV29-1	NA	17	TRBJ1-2	CSVDSRGLPGGEYGYTF
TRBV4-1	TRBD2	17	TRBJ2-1	CASSHGLAVSSYNEQFF
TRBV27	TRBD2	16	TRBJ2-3	CASTWAGLAQTDTQYF
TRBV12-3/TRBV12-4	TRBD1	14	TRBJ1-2	CASSSGQGASGYTF
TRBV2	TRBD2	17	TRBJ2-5	CASSRVSGGPVGETQYF
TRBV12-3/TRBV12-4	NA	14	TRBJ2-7	CASSSAGPSYEQYF
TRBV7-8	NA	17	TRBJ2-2	CASSLAGTPQRAGELFF
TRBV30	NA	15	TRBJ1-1	CAWNIGDIINTEAFF
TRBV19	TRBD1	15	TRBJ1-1	CASSADRGSSAEAFF
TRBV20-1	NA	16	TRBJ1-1	CSASPLRSGWNTEAFF
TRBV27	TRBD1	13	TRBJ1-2	CASSLLNRGGYTF
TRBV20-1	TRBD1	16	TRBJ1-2	CSARVATRGLRYGYTF
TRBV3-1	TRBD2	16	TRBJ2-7	CASSQGGTMTAFEQYF
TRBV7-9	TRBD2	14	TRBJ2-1	CASSSTGGCNEQFF
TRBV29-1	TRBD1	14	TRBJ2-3	CSVQSGTGGDTQYF
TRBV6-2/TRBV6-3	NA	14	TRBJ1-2	CASSYLGSNYGYTF